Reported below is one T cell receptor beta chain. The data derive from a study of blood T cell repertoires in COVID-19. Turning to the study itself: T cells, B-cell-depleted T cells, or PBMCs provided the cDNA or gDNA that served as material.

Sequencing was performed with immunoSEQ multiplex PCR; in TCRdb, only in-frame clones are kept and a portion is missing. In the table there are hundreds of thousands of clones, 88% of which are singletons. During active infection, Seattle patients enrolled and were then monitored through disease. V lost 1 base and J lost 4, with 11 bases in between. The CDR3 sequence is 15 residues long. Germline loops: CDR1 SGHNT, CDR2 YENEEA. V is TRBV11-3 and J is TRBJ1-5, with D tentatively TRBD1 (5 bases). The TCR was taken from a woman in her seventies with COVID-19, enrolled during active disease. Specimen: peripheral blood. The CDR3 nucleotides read TGTGCCAGCAGCTTAGTGGGGCAGGGTAATCAGCCCCAGCATTTT. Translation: CASSLVGQGNQPQHF.